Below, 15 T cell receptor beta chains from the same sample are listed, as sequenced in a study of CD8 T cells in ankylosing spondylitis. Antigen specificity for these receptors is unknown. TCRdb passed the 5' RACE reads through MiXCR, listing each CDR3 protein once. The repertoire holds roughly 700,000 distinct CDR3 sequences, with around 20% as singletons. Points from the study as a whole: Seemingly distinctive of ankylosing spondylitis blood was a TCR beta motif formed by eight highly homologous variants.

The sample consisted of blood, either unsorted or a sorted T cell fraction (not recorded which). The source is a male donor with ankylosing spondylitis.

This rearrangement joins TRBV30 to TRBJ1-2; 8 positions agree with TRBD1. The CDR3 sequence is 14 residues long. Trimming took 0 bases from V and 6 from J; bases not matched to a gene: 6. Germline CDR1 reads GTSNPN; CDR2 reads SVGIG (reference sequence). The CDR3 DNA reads TGTGCCTGGAGTGTTTCGGGCAGGGGGCATGGCTACACCTTC. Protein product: CAWSVSGRGHGYTF.

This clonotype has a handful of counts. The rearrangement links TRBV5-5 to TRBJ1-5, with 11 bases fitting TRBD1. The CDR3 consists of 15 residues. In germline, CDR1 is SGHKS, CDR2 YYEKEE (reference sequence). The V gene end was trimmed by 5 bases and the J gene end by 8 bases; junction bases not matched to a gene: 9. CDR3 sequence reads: CASRPGTGGSEPQHF. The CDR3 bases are TGTGCCAGCAGGCCCGGGACAGGGGGTTCGGAGCCCCAGCATTTT.

The CDR3 nucleotides are TGTGCCAGCAAGAAGGAAGCCAACTTCGGCACAGATACGCAGTATTTT. It translates to CASKKEANFGTDTQYF. This chain links TRBV6-4 with TRBJ2-3; D is ambiguous. Germline CDR1 is MRHNA and CDR2 is SNTAGT. Trimming took off 7 bases at V and 1 base at J, with 18 bases between the two ends. The CDR3 spans 16 residues.

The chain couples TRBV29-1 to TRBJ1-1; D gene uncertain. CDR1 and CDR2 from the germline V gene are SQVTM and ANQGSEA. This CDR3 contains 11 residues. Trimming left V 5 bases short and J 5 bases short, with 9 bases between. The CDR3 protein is CSVNRGTEAFF. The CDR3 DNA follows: TGCAGCGTTAACCGCGGGACTGAAGCTTTCTTT.

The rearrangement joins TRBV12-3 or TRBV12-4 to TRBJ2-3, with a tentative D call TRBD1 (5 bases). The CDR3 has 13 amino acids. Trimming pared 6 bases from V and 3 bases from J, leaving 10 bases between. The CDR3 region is CASRSRVTDTQYF. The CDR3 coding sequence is TGTGCCAGCAGGTCCAGGGTTACAGATACGCAGTATTTT.

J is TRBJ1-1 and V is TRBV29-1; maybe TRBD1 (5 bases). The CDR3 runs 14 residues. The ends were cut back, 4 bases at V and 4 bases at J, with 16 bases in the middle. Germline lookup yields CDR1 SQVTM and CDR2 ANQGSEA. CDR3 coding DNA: TGCAGCGTTGGAATGGGCGGGGGTGCCACTGAAGCTTTCTTT. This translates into CSVGMGGGATEAFF.

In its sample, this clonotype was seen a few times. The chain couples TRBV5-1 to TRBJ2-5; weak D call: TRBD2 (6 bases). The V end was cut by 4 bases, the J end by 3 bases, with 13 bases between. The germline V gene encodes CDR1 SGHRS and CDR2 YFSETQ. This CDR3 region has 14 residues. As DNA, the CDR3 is TGCGCCAGCAGCGTCGGGAGAAAAGAAGAGACCCAGTACTTC. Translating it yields CASSVGRKEETQYF.

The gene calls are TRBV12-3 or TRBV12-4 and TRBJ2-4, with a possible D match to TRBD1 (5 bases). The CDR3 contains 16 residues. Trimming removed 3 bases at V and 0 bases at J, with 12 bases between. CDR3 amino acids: CASSLVQGLAKNIQYF. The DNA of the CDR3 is TGTGCCAGCAGTTTGGTGCAGGGTTTAGCCAAAAACATTCAGTACTTC.

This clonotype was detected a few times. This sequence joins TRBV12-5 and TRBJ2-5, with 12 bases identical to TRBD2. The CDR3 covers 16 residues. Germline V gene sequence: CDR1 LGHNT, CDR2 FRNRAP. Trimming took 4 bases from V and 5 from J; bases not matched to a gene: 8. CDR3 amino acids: CASGSPGLAGLETQYF. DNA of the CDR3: TGTGCTAGTGGTTCCCCTGGACTAGCGGGGCTGGAGACCCAGTACTTC. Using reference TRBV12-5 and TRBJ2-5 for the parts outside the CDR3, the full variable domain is DARVTQTPRHKVTEMGQEVTMRCQPILGHNTVFWYRQTMMQGLELLAYFRNRAPLDDSGMPKDRFSAEMPDATLATLKIQPSEPRDSAVYFCASGSPGLAGLETQYFGPGTRLLVL.

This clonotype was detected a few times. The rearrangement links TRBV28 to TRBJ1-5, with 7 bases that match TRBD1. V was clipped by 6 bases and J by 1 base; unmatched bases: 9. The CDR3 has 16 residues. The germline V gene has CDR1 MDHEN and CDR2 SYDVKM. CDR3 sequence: CASRSPRQGSNQPQHF. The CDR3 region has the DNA TGTGCCAGCAGGTCGCCGCGACAGGGAAGCAATCAGCCCCAGCATTTT.

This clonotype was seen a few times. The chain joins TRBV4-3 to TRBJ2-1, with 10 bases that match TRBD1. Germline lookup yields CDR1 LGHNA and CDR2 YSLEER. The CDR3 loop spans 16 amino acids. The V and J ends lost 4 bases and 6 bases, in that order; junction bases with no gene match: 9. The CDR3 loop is CASSPRPGQGGNEQFF. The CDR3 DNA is TGCGCCAGCAGCCCCCGCCCCGGACAGGGGGGCAATGAGCAGTTCTTC.

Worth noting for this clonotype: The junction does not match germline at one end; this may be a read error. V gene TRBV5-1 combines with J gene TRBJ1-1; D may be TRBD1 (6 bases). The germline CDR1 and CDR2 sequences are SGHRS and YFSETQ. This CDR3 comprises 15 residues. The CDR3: CASSPRTDLNTKAFF. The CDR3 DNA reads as TGCGCCAGCAGCCCTAGGACAGACCTGAACACTAAAGCTTTCTTT. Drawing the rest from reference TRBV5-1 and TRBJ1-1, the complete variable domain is KAGVTQTPRYLIKTRGQQVTLSCSPISGHRSVSWYQQTPGQGLQFLFEYFSETQRNKGNFPGRFSGRQFSNSRSEMNVSTLELGDSALYLCASSPRTDLNTKAFFGQGTRLTVV.

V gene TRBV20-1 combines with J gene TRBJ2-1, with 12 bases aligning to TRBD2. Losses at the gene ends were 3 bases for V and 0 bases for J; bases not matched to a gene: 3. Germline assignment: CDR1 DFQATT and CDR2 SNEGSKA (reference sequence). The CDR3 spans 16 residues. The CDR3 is CSARATSGSSYNEQFF. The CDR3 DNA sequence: TGCAGTGCTAGGGCGACTAGCGGGAGCTCCTACAATGAGCAGTTCTTC.

The CDR3 nucleotides are TGCGCCAGCAGTTGGGCCCAGGGGGTGACTGAAGCTTTCTTT. It codes for CASSWAQGVTEAFF. This chain joins TRBV10-2 and TRBJ1-1; TRBD1 aligns across 7 bases. The CDR3 is 14 residues long. V lost 5 bases to trimming and J lost 5 bases; unmatched junction nucleotides: 8. Germline V gene data show CDR1 as WSHSY and CDR2 as SAAADI.

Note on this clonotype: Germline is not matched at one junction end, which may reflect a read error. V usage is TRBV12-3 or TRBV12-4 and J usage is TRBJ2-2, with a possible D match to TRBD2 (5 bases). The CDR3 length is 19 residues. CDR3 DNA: TGTGCCATCAGTTTAAGTTATACGTATCGGGAAGTGAACACCGGGGAGCTGTTTTTT. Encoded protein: CAISLSYTYREVNTGELFF.